This T cell receptor beta chain came from a study of T-cell memory formation after mild COVID-19. The wider study: Largely, the TCR clusters proved donor specific.

A 5'RACE reaction primed in the constant segment made cDNA libraries of TCR alpha and TCR beta, and these carried sample barcodes and UMIs. A single record per CDR3 protein comes from TCRdb applying MiXCR to the 5' RACE reads. The profile shows 110,000 or so distinct CDR3 sequences, 22% of them singletons. Notes on this clonotype: The antigen remains undetermined.

Germline V gives CDR1 LNHDA, CDR2 SQIVND (reference sequence). The CDR3 runs 12 residues. V was pared by 5 bases and J by 4 bases, with 8 bases between. Overall study findings and caveats: CD4+ bias marked clones expanding day 15 to 37, unlike balanced contracting clones. Cross-reactive memory apparently joined, as some responding clones appeared in pre-infection memory.

The chain links TRBV19 to TRBJ1-2, with unresolved D. The source is a man younger than 35 who had mild COVID-19 (a few samples of this study predate the infection). Cell type and time point are not known. Sequencing was carried out using PBMCs or a T cell subset sorted from them (not recorded which). CDR3 in DNA: TGTGCCAGTAGTCCGGGTGCCTATGGCTACACCTTC. It translates to CASSPGAYGYTF.